Presented here are 9 T cell receptor beta chains from one specimen sequenced in a study of shared clonotypes between healthy human individuals. Measured with immunoSEQ multiplex PCR; TCRdb has only the in-frame clones, and not every one. The sample has 2 million to 2.5 million clones; approximately 94% are singletons. Sequencing was performed on naive CD4+ T cells sorted from blood. Stated subset: CD45RA+ positively selected. The source is a man aged 18 to 29 in good health.

This chain connects TRBV4-3 to TRBJ1-1, with D unclear. This CDR3 is 15 amino acids long. Trimming removed 1 base at V and 2 bases at J, with 11 bases between. CDR1 is LGHNA and CDR2 is YSLEER in the germline V gene. The chain's CDR3 is CASSQAWTRNTEAFF. The CDR3 region has the DNA TGCGCCAGCAGCCAAGCTTGGACCCGCAACACTGAAGCTTTCTTT.

The chain has TRBV9 and TRBJ1-2; D possibly corresponds to TRBD1 (5 bases). Looked up from germline, CDR1 is SGDLS and CDR2 is YYNGEE. The CDR3 totals 16 residues. Trimming removed 0 bases at V and 2 bases at J, with 14 bases between. CDR3 bases: TGTGCCAGCAGCGTAGATCCAGGGCCCACAAACTATGGCTACACCTTC. It is translated as CASSVDPGPTNYGYTF.

With regard to this clone: Other nucleotide sequences from this sample produce the same CDR3. The rearrangement joins TRBV30 to TRBJ1-1; D unresolved. CDR1 and CDR2 from the germline V gene are GTSNPN and SVGIG (reference sequence). Trimming removed 0 bases at V and 5 bases at J, with 10 bases between. CDR3 length: 13 residues. The CDR3: CAWSVSVGTEAFF. The CDR3 DNA follows: TGTGCCTGGAGTGTTTCGGTTGGGACTGAAGCTTTCTTT. The full variable domain, its missing parts supplied by reference TRBV30 and TRBJ1-1, is SQTIHQWPATLVQPVGSPLSLECTVEGTSNPNLYWYRQAAGRGLQLLFYSVGIGQISSEVPQNLSASRPQDRQFILSSKKLLLSDSGFYLCAWSVSVGTEAFFGQGTRLTVV.

Here the CDR3 DNA reads TGTGCCAGCAGTCATGACAGCTCTGGGGCCAACGTCCTGACTTTC. Amino acids: CASSHDSSGANVLTF. The gene calls are TRBV14 and TRBJ2-6; TRBD1 is a possible D gene (5 bases). CDR1 SGHDN and CDR2 FVKESK come from the germline V gene. The germline V and J ends were trimmed by 6 bases and 0 bases, with 9 bases remaining between them. This CDR3 is built from 15 residues.

Details on this clone: This specimen includes other DNA sequences encoding the same CDR3. The chain couples TRBV5-1 to TRBJ1-2; D unresolved. From germline, CDR1 is SGHRS and CDR2 YFSETQ. The CDR3 consists of 14 residues. With 4 bases removed from V and 0 bases from J, the gap between germline ends came to 10 bases. CDR3 sequence: CASSRDTANYGYTF. The CDR3 nucleotides are TGCGCCAGCAGCCGAGACACAGCTAACTATGGCTACACCTTC.

The CDR3 DNA follows: TGCGCCAGCAGCTTCTCGGGACAGATCCAAGAGACCCAGTACTTC. Protein: CASSFSGQIQETQYF. V gene TRBV5-1 combines with J gene TRBJ2-5; TRBD1 matches 7 bases. CDR1 is SGHRS and CDR2 is YFSETQ in the germline V gene. The junction had 5 bases not matched to a gene; V was cut back by 2 bases and J by 1 base. This CDR3 has 15 amino acids.

This clone has just one count. V is TRBV6-1 and J is TRBJ1-5, with a tentative D call TRBD1 (5 bases). The germline gives CDR1 MNHNS, CDR2 SASEGT. Trimming removed 4 bases from V and 2 bases from J, with 9 bases in between. This CDR3 spans 14 amino acids. In DNA, the CDR3 is TGTGCCAGCAGTGGAGGGGAGGGCAATCAGCCCCAGCATTTT. Its translation is CASSGGEGNQPQHF.

The rearrangement joins TRBV29-1 to TRBJ2-7; the D is unclear. V was clipped by 7 bases and J by 6 bases, with 19 bases between them. The V gene's germline CDR1 is SQVTM and CDR2 ANQGSEA. This CDR3 has 13 residues. The CDR3 here is CSAGWPSSTEQYF. As DNA, the CDR3 is TGCAGCGCAGGCTGGCCATCAAGCACCGAGCAGTACTTC.

In the case of this clone: At the DNA level, this CDR3 is encoded by other sequences in the same sample as well. This sequence joins TRBV7-2 and TRBJ2-1; TRBD1 might be the D (5 bases). Trimming pared 6 bases from V and 5 bases from J, leaving 5 bases between. Germline loops: CDR1 SGHTA, CDR2 FQGNSA. CDR3 length equals 11 residues. The CDR3 is CASRGDNEQFF. DNA of the CDR3: TGTGCCAGCAGAGGGGACAATGAGCAGTTCTTC.